This T cell receptor beta chain comes out of a study of spatial heterogeneity in lung cancer. The study, taken as a whole, reports: Ubiquitous expanded tumor TCRs were seen in blood more at resection than at follow-up.

Described time point: sample taken at primary tumor resection. Unsorted samples of tumor, nontumor lung or frozen PBMC had their whole RNA sequenced. The donors comprised about 74 untreated early-stage non-small cell lung cancer patients. One entry per CDR3 protein, called by TCRdb with MiXCR from the 5' RACE reads. Of more than 50,000 distinct CDR3 sequences listed, under 7.5% are singletons. With 6 bases clipped from V and 6 bases from J, the junction kept 6 bases outside the gene matches. Germline CDR1 reads ENHRY; CDR2 reads SYGVKD. The CDR3 extends over 14 amino acids. This clonotype was counted a few times. Its specificity is unknown.

The sequence derives from a female donor with early-stage non-small cell lung cancer. The rearrangement joins TRBV10-3 to TRBJ2-2; TRBD1 matches at 8 bases. The sequences come from PBMCs, collected at surgery. The CDR3 bases are TGTGCCATCAGGGTACAGGGGGACGCCGGGGAGCTGTTTTTT. This gives the protein CAIRVQGDAGELFF.